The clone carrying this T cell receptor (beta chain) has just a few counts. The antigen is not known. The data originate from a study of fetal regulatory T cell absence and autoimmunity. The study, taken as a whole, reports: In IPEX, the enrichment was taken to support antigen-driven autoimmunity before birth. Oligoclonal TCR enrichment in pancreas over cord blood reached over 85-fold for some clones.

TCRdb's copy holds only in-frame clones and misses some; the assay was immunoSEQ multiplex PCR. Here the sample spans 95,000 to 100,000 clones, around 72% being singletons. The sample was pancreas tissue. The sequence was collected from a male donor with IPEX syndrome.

As DNA, the CDR3 is TGTGCCAGCAGCCCTCCTATTCGGTTCTTC. It specifies CASSPPIRFF. The chain carries TRBV11-3 and TRBJ2-1; D remains unclear. The V and J ends lost 5 bases and 15 bases respectively, with 11 bases between them. The V gene's germline CDR1 is SGHNT and CDR2 YENEEA. This CDR3 spans 10 amino acids.